This TCR beta chain is drawn from a study of cytomegalovirus exposure and HLA in healthy donors. Looking at the study overall: Genotyping of roughly 400 donors showed that 80% to 85% belonged to the Caucasian-associated ancestry cluster. General study points: With high specificity and sensitivity, the classifier reportedly diagnosed cytomegalovirus status. Among TCR beta chains, those listed as cytomegalovirus-associated numbered about 150.

This CDR3 contains 15 residues. V was clipped by 0 bases and J by 0 bases, with 8 bases between them. Looked up from germline, CDR1 is SGHAT and CDR2 is FQNNGV. With respect to this clone: The antigen remains undetermined.

Both 60 Vbeta primers and 13 Jbeta primers went into the PCR. The table came from immunoSEQ multiplex PCR; TCRdb's copy has only in-frame clones and leaves some out. The sample includes 120,000 or so clones, 75% to 85% of them seen just once. These donors counted as nominally healthy when sampled, but unrecorded immune exposures were likely. The sequence came from a man aged 18-30 years in good health and CMV-seronegative. This sequence joins TRBV11-2 and TRBJ1-1; D unclear. The sequenced sample was PBMCs. Written as DNA, the CDR3 is TGTGCCAGCAGCTTAGAAACCTATATGAACACTGAAGCTTTCTTT. It is translated as CASSLETYMNTEAFF.